The sequence of this TCR beta chain was determined in a study of a mutant IDH1 vaccine in newly diagnosed glioma (dated by TCRdb to the early 2020s). With regard to the full study: Vaccination started 4-6 weeks after radiotherapy alone, or was given together with temozolomide cycles in the groups whose treatment included chemotherapy. Of the roughly 30 treated patients, approximately 62% were male and approximately 38% were female, and a mean age of roughly 41 years was recorded. Before enrollment, most patients had been given radiochemotherapy with temozolomide as standard therapy, while the rest had received either radiotherapy alone or temozolomide alone. The week-35 safety follow-up took place at visit V12, and the week-47 end of study took place at visit V13. Peripheral blood was collected at six visits: V03 (baseline), V05, V07, V10, V12 and V13. Longitudinal TCRB deep sequencing was done for about two dozen treated patients, wherever samples were available for exploratory analyses.

Concerning this clone: Its antigen is still unknown. No base-level quality is on record; no much larger clone is a single base apart.

Broader findings and caveats from the paper: Vaccine-induced immune responses across multiple MHC alleles were detected in roughly 94% of patients. Availability determined which PBMC samples were chosen for TCRB deep sequencing. Changes in the top peripheral T cell clonotypes picked up by TCRB sequencing did not appear to be linked to pseudoprogression. The authors noted that analyses of patient blood samples could not be reproduced because of sample limitations.

Receptor amplification or capture employed the immunoSEQ multiplex PCR assay. Rearranged TCR beta chain sequences were amplified with the hsTCRB Kit following the manufacturer's protocol. Sequencing of TCRB libraries was carried out on an Illumina MiSeq. As for how the authors treated the data: The kit vendor's proprietary platform handled demultiplexing, trimming and gene mapping. TCRdb obtained this table from immuneACCESS and retained in-frame rearrangements with V and J assigned. These tables miss some clones; where compared with another copy, unresolved V genes account for less than half of the shortfall, and the remainder is unexplained. V and J calls plus clone size are reproduced from that table; the DNA served to infer D and trimming. Here the sample has tens of thousands of clones; around 84% occur a single time. Approximately 4% of the sample comes from the top ten. Relative to germline, V is missing 3 bases and J is missing 3 bases, with 6 bases of the junction outside any gene match. Spanning cysteine to phenylalanine, the CDR3 consists of 15 amino acids. Of all the DNA, just the CDR3 is kept, 45 bases in frame from base 1. Per the germline V gene, SNHLY is the CDR1 and FYNNEI is the CDR2.

In the paper's terms, the time point label means: week 35, safety follow-up. Each vaccine dose was 300 ug of a 20-mer mutant IDH1 peptide in Montanide, given subcutaneously with topical imiquimod. Eight vaccinations were administered to patients in weeks 1, 3, 5, 7, 11, 15, 19 and 23, corresponding to visits V03 through V10. Donors had newly diagnosed WHO grade 3 or 4 IDH1-mutant astrocytomas with loss of nuclear ATRX. The samples were drawn from NOA16, a multicentre, single-arm, open-label phase I trial in Germany that tested a mutant IDH1 peptide vaccine in humans for the first time. Genomic DNA for TCRB sequencing was extracted from EDTA blood using the DNeasy Blood and Tissue Kit.

Sequencing was performed on PBMCs, taken from a glioma patient whose treatment included an IDH1 peptide vaccine. The sequence is built from TRBV2 and TRBJ2-3, and TRBD2 aligns with 7 junction nucleotides. This receptor was taken from a woman aged 18-35 years with glioma. The CDR3: CASSDSAGETDTQYF. The nucleotide sequence reads TGTGCCAGCAGTGACAGCGCGGGAGAAACAGATACGCAGTATTTT.